This T cell receptor beta chain was identified during a study of tumor and adjacent non-tumor tissue in lung cancer. Across the whole study: Patients were aged about 30 to 76, nine to eleven men and about 5 women, stage I to III. General study findings and limits: Patients with more diverse tumor TCRs had worse survival.

The CDR3 consists of 16 residues. Germline CDR1 and CDR2: MNHNY and SVGAGI (reference sequence). The library came from three nested PCR rounds adapted from ARM-PCR protocols. TCRdb passed the multiplex PCR reads through MiXCR, listing each CDR3 protein once. Of 120,000 or so distinct CDR3 sequences in the sample, 66% are singletons; the top ten hold roughly 13%. No cell sorting was done before RNA was extracted from the tissue. As concerns this clonotype: Its specificity is not known. A much larger clonotype is one base distant, so this may be a read error.

The chain combines TRBV6-6 with TRBJ2-2; D is perhaps TRBD2 (7 bases). The receptor's source is a man aged 25 to 40 with non-small cell lung cancer. The specimen was lung tumor tissue. CDR3 sequence: CASSRKGGLNIGELFF. DNA for the CDR3: TGTGCCAGCAGCCGAAAGGGGGGGCTAAACATCGGGGAGCTGTTTTTT.